This T cell receptor beta chain was retrieved from a study of neurological immune-mediated disorders. TCRdb re-called the 5' RACE reads with MiXCR, one entry per CDR3 protein. The table has over 45,000 distinct CDR3 sequences, 3% to 3.5% seen once; the top ten hold roughly 16%. The CDR3 runs to 17 residues. J gave up 0 bases and V 2 bases, and 7 bases lay outside the gene matches. Germline V CDR1 and CDR2: SGHRS, YFSETQ. This clonotype was found many times. The sequence was collected from a woman aged 50 to 60 with multiple sclerosis. The V gene is TRBV5-1, the J gene TRBJ2-3; 9 nucleotides align to TRBD2. Sequencing was carried out using PBMCs. CDR3 region: CASSFALAGSSTDTQYF. The CDR3 DNA reads TGCGCCAGCAGCTTCGCCCTAGCGGGATCTAGCACAGATACGCAGTATTTT.